This TCR beta chain was retrieved from a study of cytomegalovirus exposure and HLA in healthy donors. Worth noting for this clone: The antigen is not known.

Study-wide results and caveats: Cytomegalovirus association was listed for 150 to 200 TCR beta chains. In vitro data verified three CMV-associated chains as specific for CMV antigens. There were some public TCRs occurring in many donors, but most TCR sequences were rare. As was reported, the classifier diagnosed cytomegalovirus status with high specificity and sensitivity.

The protocol was immunoSEQ multiplex PCR, while the TCRdb copy is restricted to in-frame clones and leaves out a portion. Of just under 150,000 clones in the sample, roughly 89% are singletons; the top ten hold 4.5%. This sequence was found in a man aged 18-30 years in good health and CMV-seropositive. The specimen was PBMCs.

CDR3 in amino acids: CASINARGAHNEQFF. As DNA, the CDR3 is TGTGCCAGCATCAACGCCCGGGGGGCCCACAATGAGCAGTTCTTC. The V call is TRBV28, the J call TRBJ2-1, with a weak D call TRBD2 (7 bases). Germline CDR1 is MDHEN and CDR2 is SYDVKM. The CDR3 consists of 15 residues. V lost 7 bases and J lost 5, with 18 bases in between. The full variable domain, in which reference TRBV28 and TRBJ2-1 provide the parts outside the CDR3, is DVKVTQSSRYLVKRTGEKVFLECVQDMDHENMFWYRQDPGLGLRLIYFSYDVKMKEKGDIPEGYSVSREKKERFSLILESASTNQTSMYLCASINARGAHNEQFFGPGTRLTVL.